The 27 T cell receptor beta chains given below trace back to one sample, sequenced in a study of cytomegalovirus exposure and HLA in healthy donors. Vbeta (60) and Jbeta (13) primers were used in the PCR. Libraries were prepared by immunoSEQ multiplex PCR; TCRdb keeps only in-frame clonotypes and omits some of them. The sample has around 230,000 clones; around 80% are singletons. Specimen: PBMCs. The receptors stem from a boy aged 5-17 years in good health and CMV-seronegative.

The rearrangement joins TRBV5-1 to TRBJ2-7; D uncertain. The CDR3 is made up of 12 amino acids. Deletions cut 4 bases from V and 2 bases from J, with 7 bases between. The germline CDR1 and CDR2 sequences are SGHRS and YFSETQ. The CDR3 loop reads CASSLGAYEQYF. The CDR3 nucleotides read TGCGCCAGCAGCCTAGGAGCCTACGAGCAGTACTTC.

V usage is TRBV19 and J usage is TRBJ2-5, with D tentatively TRBD2 (6 bases). Per germline, CDR1 LNHDA and CDR2 SQIVND (reference sequence). CDR3 size: 13 residues. V was trimmed by 6 bases and J by 5 bases, leaving 13 bases between them. CDR3 region: CASRRGRGETQYF. Written as DNA, the CDR3 is TGTGCCAGTAGGAGAGGACGGGGGGAGACCCAGTACTTC.

This clone came up a few times. The chain couples TRBV7-3 to TRBJ2-3; 9 nucleotides match TRBD1. CDR1 is SGHTA and CDR2 is FQGTGA in the germline V gene. The CDR3 sequence is 16 residues long. The J segment lost 4 bases and the V segment lost 1 base, leaving 6 bases of the junction unmatched. In DNA, the CDR3 is TGTGCCAGCAGCTTAAGTCGGGACAGGGAGCCAGATACGCAGTATTTT. Protein product: CASSLSRDREPDTQYF.

The chain has TRBV5-1 and TRBJ2-2; 14 nucleotides agree with TRBD2. V was clipped by 4 bases and J by 5 bases; unmatched bases: 4. The CDR3 consists of 16 residues. Germline CDR1 and CDR2: SGHRS and YFSETQ. The CDR3 nucleotides read TGCGCCAGCAGCCCGGGACTAGCGGGAGTTACCGGGGAGCTGTTTTTT. It specifies CASSPGLAGVTGELFF.

The V and J genes are TRBV19 and TRBJ1-1; D not resolved. This CDR3 contains 13 residues. Trimming cost V 1 base and J 1 base, with 4 bases left between them. Germline CDR1 is LNHDA and CDR2 is SQIVND (reference sequence). The CDR3 nucleotides are TGTGCCAGTAGTATAGGGGCGAACACTGAAGCTTTCTTT. Translating gives CASSIGANTEAFF.

The sample holds one count of this clone. The genes are TRBV6-1 and TRBJ2-1; 7 nucleotides line up with TRBD2. Per germline, CDR1 MNHNS and CDR2 SASEGT. The V and J ends lost 4 bases and 8 bases, in that order; junction bases with no gene match: 14. The CDR3 contains 16 residues. This CDR3 reads CASSAPVTSARHEQFF. Written as DNA, the CDR3 is TGTGCCAGCAGTGCCCCAGTAACTAGCGCTAGGCATGAGCAGTTCTTC.

A few counts support this clone. V usage is TRBV7-9 and J usage is TRBJ1-1; D ambiguous. The CDR3 consists of 14 residues. The V gene lost 5 bases and the J gene lost 4 bases, with 14 bases spanning the gap. The germline V gene has CDR1 SEHNR and CDR2 FQNEAQ (reference sequence). The CDR3 sequence is CASSVIGSGTEAFF. The CDR3 DNA is TGTGCCAGCAGCGTGATCGGGTCGGGCACTGAAGCTTTCTTT. Together with reference TRBV7-9 and TRBJ1-1, the CDR3 gives the full variable domain: DTGVSQNPRHKITKRGQNVTFRCDPISEHNRLYWYRQTLGQGPEFLTYFQNEAQLEKSRLLSDRFSAERPKGSFSTLEIQRTEQGDSAMYLCASSVIGSGTEAFFGQGTRLTVV.

This clone appeared once. V and J are TRBV5-1 and TRBJ1-5; the match to TRBD1 covers 7 bases. This CDR3 spans 16 amino acids. Trimming took 0 bases from V and 4 from J; bases not matched to a gene: 7. The germline CDR1 and CDR2 sequences are SGHRS and YFSETQ. The CDR3 DNA is TGCGCCAGCAGCTTGGTGCCCGGGACAGCTAATCAGCCCCAGCATTTT. It yields the protein CASSLVPGTANQPQHF.

The J gene is TRBJ1-6, the V gene TRBV5-6, with D possibly being TRBD1 (6 bases). V was cut by 4 bases and J by 10 bases, with 9 bases left in between. The germline CDR1 and CDR2 sequences are SGHDT and YYEEEE. The CDR3 is 12 amino acids. CDR3 bases: TGTGCCAGCAGCCCAGGGGCCTCACCCCTCCACTTT. Its protein is CASSPGASPLHF. Complete variable domain (other parts from reference TRBV5-6 and TRBJ1-6): DAGVTQSPTHLIKTRGQQVTLRCSPKSGHDTVSWYQQALGQGPQFIFQYYEEEERQRGNFPDRFSGHQFPNYSSELNVNALLLGDSALYLCASSPGASPLHFGNGTRLTVT.

The V call is TRBV2, the J call TRBJ2-2; TRBD1 might be the D (5 bases). V was clipped by 10 bases and J by 0 bases, with 12 bases between them. Germline assignment: CDR1 SNHLY and CDR2 FYNNEI. There are 14 residues in the CDR3. The CDR3 DNA follows: TGTGCCACCCAAGACAGTCCGAACACCGGGGAGCTGTTTTTT. It is translated as CATQDSPNTGELFF.

The gene calls are TRBV4-1 and TRBJ2-7, with 7 nucleotides matching TRBD1. Trimming took 2 bases from V and 4 from J; bases not matched to a gene: 5. Germline V gene data show CDR1 as MGHRA and CDR2 as YSYEKL. This CDR3 region has 14 residues. CDR3 in DNA: TGCGCCAGCAGCCAACCTAGCAGGGGGTACGAGCAGTACTTC. It is translated as CASSQPSRGYEQYF.

The chain uses TRBV13 and TRBJ2-3, with D tentatively TRBD2 (6 bases). The CDR3 length is 15 residues. The germline gives CDR1 PRHDT, CDR2 FYEKMQ (reference sequence). Trimming cost V 5 bases and J 4 bases, with 16 bases left between them. The CDR3 nucleotides are TGTGCCAGCAGCGAATGGGGACTTAAGGCAGATACGCAGTATTTT. As protein: CASSEWGLKADTQYF.

Concerning this clone itself: The sample carries other DNA sequences with the same CDR3. The J gene is TRBJ2-7, the V gene TRBV6-1; D ambiguous. CDR1 and CDR2 (germline): MNHNS, SASEGT. The CDR3 sequence is 12 residues long. V dropped 1 base and J dropped 3 bases, with 4 bases sitting between them. The CDR3 DNA reads TGTGCCAGCAGTGAAGAATACTACGAGCAGTACTTC. As protein: CASSEEYYEQYF.

This clone was observed a handful of times. The chain combines TRBV6-5 with TRBJ2-7; D possibly corresponds to TRBD1 (5 bases). CDR3 size: 14 residues. Germline V CDR1 and CDR2: MNHEY, SVGAGI. V lost 5 bases and J lost 7, with 18 bases in between. CDR3 region: CASSEGDGAGEQYF. The CDR3 coding sequence is TGTGCCAGCAGTGAAGGAGATGGGGCCGGTGAGCAGTACTTC.

The J gene is TRBJ1-2, the V gene TRBV30; D possibly corresponds to TRBD1 (5 bases). CDR1 is GTSNPN and CDR2 is SVGIG in the germline V gene (reference sequence). The germline V and J ends were trimmed by 7 bases and 4 bases, with 16 bases remaining between them. CDR3 length: 13 amino acids. CDR3 DNA sequence: TGTGCCTCCCTCACCCAGGGAAGCTATGGCTACACCTTC. Protein: CASLTQGSYGYTF.

V and J are TRBV19 and TRBJ1-4; TRBD1 might be the D (5 bases). The CDR3 runs to 14 residues. The V gene lost 4 bases and the J gene lost 7 bases, with 13 bases spanning the gap. Germline V gene data show CDR1 as LNHDA and CDR2 as SQIVND (reference sequence). The CDR3 DNA follows: TGTGCCAGTAGTAACCAGGGAGGTGGTGAAAAACTGTTTTTT. It codes for CASSNQGGGEKLFF.

In its sample, this clone was seen a few times. This chain joins TRBV30 and TRBJ1-1; TRBD1 matches 7 bases. With 0 bases clipped from V and 8 bases from J, the junction kept 3 bases outside the gene matches. This CDR3 spans 12 amino acids. Germline values: CDR1 GTSNPN, CDR2 SVGIG (reference sequence). The CDR3, as DNA: TGTGCCTGGAGTGTAGGGGGCAGGGAAGCTTTCTTT. Its translation: CAWSVGGREAFF.

The V and J genes are TRBV10-3 and TRBJ2-2; 13 nucleotides align to TRBD2. V dropped 6 bases and J dropped 0; count of bases not matched to a gene: 19. Germline assignment: CDR1 ENHRY and CDR2 SYGVKD. The length of the CDR3 is 22 residues. CDR3 nucleotides: TGTGCCATCAGCCCGGATCCTGGACTAGCGGGAGAAAGGTCCGCGAACACCGGGGAGCTGTTTTTT. Translated: CAISPDPGLAGERSANTGELFF.

V gene TRBV4-2 combines with J gene TRBJ1-1; D is unresolved. Trimming took 3 bases from V and 1 from J, leaving 9 bases between them. The CDR3 is made up of 14 amino acids. CDR1 LGHNA and CDR2 YNFKEQ come from the germline V gene. CDR3 sequence: CASSQEIWNTEAFF. The CDR3 DNA reads as TGTGCCAGCAGCCAGGAGATCTGGAACACTGAAGCTTTCTTT.

The genes are TRBV27 and TRBJ2-3; 7 nucleotides match TRBD1. This CDR3 contains 16 residues. Germline loops: CDR1 MNHEY, CDR2 SMNVEV (reference sequence). The J segment lost 2 bases and the V segment lost 3 bases, leaving 8 bases of the junction unmatched. In nucleotides, the CDR3 is TGTGCCAGCAGTTTTCTAGGGGACAGATCCACAGATACGCAGTATTTT. It encodes CASSFLGDRSTDTQYF.

The chain links TRBV5-8 to TRBJ1-5; weak D call: TRBD1 (5 bases). CDR3 length: 18 amino acids. V lost 1 base, J lost 5 bases, and 22 bases lay in between. The V gene's germline CDR1 is SGHTS and CDR2 YDEGEE. In DNA, the CDR3 is TGTGCCAGCAGCTTGAGGAGGGGAACAACTACGCGACATCAGCCCCAGCATTTT. As protein: CASSLRRGTTTRHQPQHF.

On this clone itself: At one end, the junction sequence differs from germline, possibly due to a read error. This chain joins TRBV23-1 and TRBJ1-2; 10 positions match TRBD1. TRBV23-1 is given ORF status, its function remaining uncertain. This CDR3 has 16 residues. The CDR3: CASSYVTTGGWIGYPF. The CDR3 nucleotides are TGCGCCAGCAGTTACGTTACGACAGGGGGCTGGATAGGCTACCCCTTC.

This rearrangement joins TRBV4-1 to TRBJ2-7, with D perhaps matching TRBD2 (6 bases). Germline values: CDR1 MGHRA, CDR2 YSYEKL. The V end was cut by 4 bases, the J end by 3 bases, with 10 bases between. CDR3 length: 13 amino acids. DNA for the CDR3: TGCGCCAGCAGCCTCCGGCGGGGCTACGAGCAGTACTTC. Residues: CASSLRRGYEQYF.

The chain uses TRBV4-1 and TRBJ2-1; no reliable D call. Per germline, CDR1 MGHRA and CDR2 YSYEKL. This CDR3 contains 11 residues. V was cut by 1 base and J by 14 bases, with 9 bases left in between. CDR3 sequence (DNA): TGCGCCAGCAGCCAAGGTTTTCTAGAGTTCTTC. This gives the protein CASSQGFLEFF.

This rearrangement joins TRBV29-1 to TRBJ2-5; TRBD2 might be the D (6 bases). The CDR3 contains 13 residues. CDR1 and CDR2 (germline): SQVTM, ANQGSEA. V lost 4 bases and J 1 base, leaving 10 bases between the germline ends. Here the CDR3 reads CSVALASQETQYF. The CDR3 nucleotides are TGCAGCGTTGCTCTAGCGTCCCAAGAGACCCAGTACTTC.

The chain links TRBV11-1 to TRBJ2-1, with 8 bases lining up with TRBD1. Germline V CDR1 and CDR2: SGHAT, FQDESV (reference sequence). V lost 7 bases to trimming and J lost 6 bases; unmatched junction nucleotides: 8. CDR3 size: 14 residues. CDR3 bases: TGTGCCAGCACCGGGACAGGTGTCTTCAATGAGCAGTTCTTC. It encodes CASTGTGVFNEQFF.

This chain joins TRBV10-3 and TRBJ1-1; D unresolved. The CDR3 length is 13 residues. The germline V gene has CDR1 ENHRY and CDR2 SYGVKD. The V end lost 7 bases, the J end lost 9 bases, and 18 bases lay between the germline ends. The CDR3 nucleotides are TGTGCCATCAACGAGTCGGAGGGTTCCCAAGCTTTCTTT. It translates to CAINESEGSQAFF.